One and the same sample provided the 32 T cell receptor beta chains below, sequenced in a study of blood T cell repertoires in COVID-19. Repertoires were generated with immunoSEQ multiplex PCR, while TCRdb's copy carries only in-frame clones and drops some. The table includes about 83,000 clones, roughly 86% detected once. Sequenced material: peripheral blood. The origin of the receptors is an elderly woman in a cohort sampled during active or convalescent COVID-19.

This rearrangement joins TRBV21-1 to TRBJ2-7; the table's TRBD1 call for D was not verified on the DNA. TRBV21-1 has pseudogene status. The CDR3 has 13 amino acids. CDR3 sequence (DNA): TGTGCCAGCAGCGGGGACAGGGGCCACGAGCAGTACGTC. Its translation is CASSGDRGHEQYV.

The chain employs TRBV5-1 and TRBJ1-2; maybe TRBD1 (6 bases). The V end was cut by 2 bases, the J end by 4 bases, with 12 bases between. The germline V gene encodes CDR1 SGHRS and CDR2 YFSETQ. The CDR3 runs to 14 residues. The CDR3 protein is CASSFGGSSYGYTF. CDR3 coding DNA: TGCGCCAGCAGCTTTGGGGGCTCAAGCTATGGCTACACCTTC.

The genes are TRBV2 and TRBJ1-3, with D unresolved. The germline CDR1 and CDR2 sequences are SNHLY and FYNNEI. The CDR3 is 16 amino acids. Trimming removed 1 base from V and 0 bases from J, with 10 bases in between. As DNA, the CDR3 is TGTGCCAGCAGTGAAGTCTGGAGAGACTCTGGAAACACCATATATTTT. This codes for CASSEVWRDSGNTIYF.

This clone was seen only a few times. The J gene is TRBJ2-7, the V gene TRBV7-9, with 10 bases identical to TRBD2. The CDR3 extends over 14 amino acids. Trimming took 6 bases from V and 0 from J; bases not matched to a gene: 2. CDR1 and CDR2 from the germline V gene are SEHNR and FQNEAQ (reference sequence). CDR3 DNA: TGTGCCAGCAGGGCTAGCGGGAGCTCCTACGAGCAGTACTTC. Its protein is CASRASGSSYEQYF. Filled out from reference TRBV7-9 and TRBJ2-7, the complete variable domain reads DTGVSQNPRHKITKRGQNVTFRCDPISEHNRLYWYRQTLGQGPEFLTYFQNEAQLEKSRLLSDRFSAERPKGSFSTLEIQRTEQGDSAMYLCASRASGSSYEQYFGPGTRLTVT.

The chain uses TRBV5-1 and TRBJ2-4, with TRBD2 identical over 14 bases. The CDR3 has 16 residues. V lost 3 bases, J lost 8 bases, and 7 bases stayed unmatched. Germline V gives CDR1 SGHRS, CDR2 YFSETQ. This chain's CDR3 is CASSYGTSGSMDIQYF. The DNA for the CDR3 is TGCGCCAGCAGCTATGGGACTAGCGGGAGTATGGACATTCAGTACTTC.

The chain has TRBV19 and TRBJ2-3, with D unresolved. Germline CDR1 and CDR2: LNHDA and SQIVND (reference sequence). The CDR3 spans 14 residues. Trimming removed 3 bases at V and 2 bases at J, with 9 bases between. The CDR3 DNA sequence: TGTGCCAGTAGTATTAGTCTTGACACAGATACGCAGTATTTT. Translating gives CASSISLDTDTQYF.

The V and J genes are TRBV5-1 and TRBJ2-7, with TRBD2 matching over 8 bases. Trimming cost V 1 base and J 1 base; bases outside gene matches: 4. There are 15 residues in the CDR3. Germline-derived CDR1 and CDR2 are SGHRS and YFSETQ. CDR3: CASSLTAGVSYEQYV. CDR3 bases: TGCGCCAGCAGCTTGACAGCGGGAGTTTCCTACGAGCAGTACGTC.

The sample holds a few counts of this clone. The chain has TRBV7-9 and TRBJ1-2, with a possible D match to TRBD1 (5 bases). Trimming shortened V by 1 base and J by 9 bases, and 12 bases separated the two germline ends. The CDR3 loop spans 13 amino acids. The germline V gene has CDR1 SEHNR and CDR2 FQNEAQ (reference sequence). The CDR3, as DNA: TGTGCCAGCAGCTTAGACACAAAGGGGAGCTACACCTTC. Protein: CASSLDTKGSYTF. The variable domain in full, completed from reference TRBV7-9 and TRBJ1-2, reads DTGVSQNPRHKITKRGQNVTFRCDPISEHNRLYWYRQTLGQGPEFLTYFQNEAQLEKSRLLSDRFSAERPKGSFSTLEIQRTEQGDSAMYLCASSLDTKGSYTFGSGTRLTVV.

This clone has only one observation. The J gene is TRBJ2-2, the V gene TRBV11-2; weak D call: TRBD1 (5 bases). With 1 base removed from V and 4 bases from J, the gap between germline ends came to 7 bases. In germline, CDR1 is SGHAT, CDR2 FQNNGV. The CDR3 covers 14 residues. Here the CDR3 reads CASSLVDTTGELFF. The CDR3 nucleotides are TGTGCCAGCAGCTTAGTGGACACCACCGGGGAGCTGTTTTTT.

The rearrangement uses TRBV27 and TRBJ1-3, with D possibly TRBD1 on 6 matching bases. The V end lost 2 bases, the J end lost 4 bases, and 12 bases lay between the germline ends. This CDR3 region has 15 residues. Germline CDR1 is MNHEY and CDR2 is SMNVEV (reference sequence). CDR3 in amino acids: CASSLRGAGGNTIYF. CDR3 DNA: TGTGCCAGCAGTTTACGGGGGGCGGGAGGAAACACCATATATTTT.

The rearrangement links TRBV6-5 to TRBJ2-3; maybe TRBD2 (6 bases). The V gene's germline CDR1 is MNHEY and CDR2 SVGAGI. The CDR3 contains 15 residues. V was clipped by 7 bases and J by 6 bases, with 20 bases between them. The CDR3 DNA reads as TGTGCCAGCATTCCCCGGGACTCAAGAAGCGATACGCAGTATTTT. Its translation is CASIPRDSRSDTQYF.

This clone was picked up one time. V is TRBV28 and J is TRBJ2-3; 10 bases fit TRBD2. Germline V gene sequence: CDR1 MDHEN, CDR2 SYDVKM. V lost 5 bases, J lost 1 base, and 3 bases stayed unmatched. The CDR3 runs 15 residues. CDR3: CASSTSGIGTDTQYF. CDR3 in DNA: TGTGCCAGCAGTACTAGCGGGATTGGCACAGATACGCAGTATTTT.

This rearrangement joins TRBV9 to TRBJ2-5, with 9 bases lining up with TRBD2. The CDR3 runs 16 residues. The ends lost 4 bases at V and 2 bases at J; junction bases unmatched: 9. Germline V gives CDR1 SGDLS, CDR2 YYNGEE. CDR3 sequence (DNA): TGTGCCAGCAGCACGGGAGCGGGAGGCCTTCAAGAGACCCAGTACTTC. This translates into CASSTGAGGLQETQYF.

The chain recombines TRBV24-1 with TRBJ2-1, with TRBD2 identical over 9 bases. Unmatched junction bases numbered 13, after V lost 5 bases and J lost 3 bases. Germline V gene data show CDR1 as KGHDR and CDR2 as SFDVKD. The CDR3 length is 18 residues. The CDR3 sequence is CATSGVTSGRIYYNEQFF. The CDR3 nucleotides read TGTGCCACCAGTGGGGTGACTAGCGGACGAATATACTACAATGAGCAGTTCTTC.

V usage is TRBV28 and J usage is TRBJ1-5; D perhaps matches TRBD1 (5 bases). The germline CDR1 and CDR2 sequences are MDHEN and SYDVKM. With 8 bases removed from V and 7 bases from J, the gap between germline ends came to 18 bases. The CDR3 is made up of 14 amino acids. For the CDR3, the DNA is TGTGCCAGCGTTGGGGCAGTACAGAGGCAGCCCCAGCATTTT. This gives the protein CASVGAVQRQPQHF.

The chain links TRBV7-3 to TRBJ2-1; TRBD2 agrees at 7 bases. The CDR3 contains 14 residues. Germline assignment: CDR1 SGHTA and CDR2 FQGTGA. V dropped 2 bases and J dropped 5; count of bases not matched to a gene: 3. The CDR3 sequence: CASSLAGANNEQFF. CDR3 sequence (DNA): TGTGCCAGCAGCTTAGCGGGAGCGAACAATGAGCAGTTCTTC.

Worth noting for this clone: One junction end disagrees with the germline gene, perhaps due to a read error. The DNA for the CDR3 is TGTGCTAGCAGTCTCGAGCTTTCGGGAGCGGGCACCGGGGAGCTGTTTTTT. This gives the protein CASSLELSGAGTGELFF. The chain links TRBV7-7 to TRBJ2-2; the D gene is possibly TRBD2 (6 bases). CDR3 length equals 17 residues. Germline V gives CDR1 SSHAT, CDR2 FNYEAQ (reference sequence).

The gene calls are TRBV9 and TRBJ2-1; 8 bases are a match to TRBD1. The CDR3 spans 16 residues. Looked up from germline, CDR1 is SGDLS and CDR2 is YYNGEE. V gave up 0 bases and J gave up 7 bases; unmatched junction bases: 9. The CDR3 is CASSVGGQGAVNEQFF. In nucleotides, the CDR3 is TGTGCCAGCAGCGTAGGCGGGCAGGGGGCGGTAAATGAGCAGTTCTTC. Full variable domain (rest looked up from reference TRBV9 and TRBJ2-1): DSGVTQTPKHLITATGQRVTLRCSPRSGDLSVYWYQQSLDQGLQFLIQYYNGEERAKGNILERFSAQQFPDLHSELNLSSLELGDSALYFCASSVGGQGAVNEQFFGPGTRLTVL.

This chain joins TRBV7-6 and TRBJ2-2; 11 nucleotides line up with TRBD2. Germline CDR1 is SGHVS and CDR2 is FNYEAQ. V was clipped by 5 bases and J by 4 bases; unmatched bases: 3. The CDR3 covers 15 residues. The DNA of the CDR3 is TGTGCCAGCAGCGCGGGACTAGCGGTCACCGGGGAGCTGTTTTTT. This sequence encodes CASSAGLAVTGELFF.

CDR3 sequence reads: CASSDGTSHHEQFF. CDR3 in DNA: TGCGCCAGCAGTGACGGGACTAGCCATCATGAGCAGTTCTTC. The rearrangement uses TRBV10-1 and TRBJ2-1, with 9 nucleotides matching TRBD2. CDR3 length: 14 amino acids. Trimming at V came to 3 bases and at J to 8 bases, leaving 5 bases not matched to a gene. In germline, CDR1 is WNHNN, CDR2 SYGVQD (reference sequence).

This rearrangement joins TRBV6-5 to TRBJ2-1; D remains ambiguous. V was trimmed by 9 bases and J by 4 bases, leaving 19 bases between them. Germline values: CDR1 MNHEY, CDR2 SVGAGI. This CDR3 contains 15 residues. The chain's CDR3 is CASKREAAPYNEQFF. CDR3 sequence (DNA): TGTGCCAGTAAAAGAGAGGCGGCCCCTTACAATGAGCAGTTCTTC.

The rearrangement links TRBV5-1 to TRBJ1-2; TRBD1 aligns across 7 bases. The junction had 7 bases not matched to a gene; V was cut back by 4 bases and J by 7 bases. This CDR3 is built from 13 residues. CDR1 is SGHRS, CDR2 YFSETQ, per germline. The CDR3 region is CASSPTGSGGYTF. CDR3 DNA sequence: TGCGCCAGCAGCCCGACAGGGTCCGGTGGCTACACCTTC.

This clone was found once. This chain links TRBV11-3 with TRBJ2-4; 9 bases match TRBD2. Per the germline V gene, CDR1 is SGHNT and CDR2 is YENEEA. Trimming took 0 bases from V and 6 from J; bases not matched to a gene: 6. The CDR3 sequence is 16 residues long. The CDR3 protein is CASSLDIAGVSNIQYF. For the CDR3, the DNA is TGTGCCAGCAGCTTAGATATAGCGGGAGTCTCAAACATTCAGTACTTC.

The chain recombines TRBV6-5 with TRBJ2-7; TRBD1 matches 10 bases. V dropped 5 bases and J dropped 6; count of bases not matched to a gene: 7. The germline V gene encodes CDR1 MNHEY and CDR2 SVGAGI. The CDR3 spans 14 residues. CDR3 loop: CASSRGTGVFEQYF. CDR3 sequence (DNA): TGTGCCAGCAGTCGAGGGACAGGGGTTTTCGAGCAGTACTTC.

CDR3 protein: CAWGPDSYGYTF. For the CDR3, the DNA is TGTGCCTGGGGTCCGGACAGTTATGGCTACACCTTC. The chain is built from TRBV30 and TRBJ1-2; possible D gene TRBD1, 6 bases. V lost 5 bases and J 5 bases, leaving 12 bases between the germline ends. CDR3 size: 12 residues. The germline gives CDR1 GTSNPN, CDR2 SVGIG (reference sequence).

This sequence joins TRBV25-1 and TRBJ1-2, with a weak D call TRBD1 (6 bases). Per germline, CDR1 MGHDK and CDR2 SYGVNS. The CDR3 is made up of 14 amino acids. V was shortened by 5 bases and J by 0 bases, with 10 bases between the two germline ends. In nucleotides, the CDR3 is TGTGCCAGCAGTTACCGGACAGCTAACTATGGCTACACCTTC. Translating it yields CASSYRTANYGYTF.

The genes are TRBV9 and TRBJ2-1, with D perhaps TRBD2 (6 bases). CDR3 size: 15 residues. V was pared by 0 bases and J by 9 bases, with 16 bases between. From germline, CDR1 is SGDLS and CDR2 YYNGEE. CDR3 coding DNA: TGTGCCAGCAGCGTAGAAATAGACTTCGGGGGTGAGCAGTTCTTC. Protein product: CASSVEIDFGGEQFF.

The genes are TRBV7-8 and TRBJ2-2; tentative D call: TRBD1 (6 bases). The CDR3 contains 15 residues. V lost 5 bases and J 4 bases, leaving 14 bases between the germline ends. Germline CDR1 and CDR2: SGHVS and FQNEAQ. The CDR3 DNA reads TGTGCCAGCAGCCGTTACGGGACATCCACCGGGGAGCTGTTTTTT. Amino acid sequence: CASSRYGTSTGELFF. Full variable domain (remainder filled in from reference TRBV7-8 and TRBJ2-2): GAGVSQSPRYKVAKRGQDVALRCDPISGHVSLFWYQQALGQGPEFLTYFQNEAQLDKSGLPSDRFFAERPEGSVSTLKIQRTQQEDSAVYLCASSRYGTSTGELFFGEGSRLTVL.

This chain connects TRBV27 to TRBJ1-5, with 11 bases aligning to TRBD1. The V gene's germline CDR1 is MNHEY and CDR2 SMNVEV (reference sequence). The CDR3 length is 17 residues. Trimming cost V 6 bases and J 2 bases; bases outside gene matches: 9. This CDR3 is CASSPGQGVLGNQPQHF. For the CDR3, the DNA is TGTGCCAGCAGCCCGGGACAGGGGGTTTTGGGCAATCAGCCCCAGCATTTT.

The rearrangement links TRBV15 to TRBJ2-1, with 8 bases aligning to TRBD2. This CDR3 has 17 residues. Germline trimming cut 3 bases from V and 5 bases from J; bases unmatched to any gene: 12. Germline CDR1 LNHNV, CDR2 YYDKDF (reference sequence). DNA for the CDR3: TGTGCCACCAGCAGTGGAACTAGACTAGCGAGAGACAATGAGCAGTTCTTC. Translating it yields CATSSGTRLARDNEQFF.

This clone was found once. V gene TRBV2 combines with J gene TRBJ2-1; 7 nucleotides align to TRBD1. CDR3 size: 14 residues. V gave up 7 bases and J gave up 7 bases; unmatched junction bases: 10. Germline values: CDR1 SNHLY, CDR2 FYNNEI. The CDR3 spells CASTPDRAKNEQFF. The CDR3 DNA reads TGTGCCAGCACCCCTGACAGGGCGAAGAATGAGCAGTTCTTC.

The CDR3 region has the DNA TGTGCCAGCAGCAAGACAGGGGCCGATACGCAGTATTTT. Protein: CASSKTGADTQYF. V gene TRBV7-3 combines with J gene TRBJ2-3, with TRBD1 matching 8 bases. Germline V CDR1 and CDR2: SGHTA, FQGTGA. This CDR3 comprises 13 residues. With V trimmed by 5 bases and J by 6 bases, 4 bases remained unmatched.